The following is a TCR beta chain sequence with its context. What it binds is not known. V trimming: 1 base; J trimming: 6 bases; junction bases outside the gene matches: 3. This CDR3 region has 14 residues. Germline values: CDR1 LGHDT, CDR2 YNNKEL (reference sequence). This record belongs to a study of T cell responses to AZD1222 COVID-19 vaccine. Broader study findings: Vaccine-associated CD4 TCRs ranged over spike, dominating at 160-218 and 743-854. The peak T cell response came first, and repertoires were sampled only after it.

Here immunoSEQ multiplex PCR was the method, and the copy in TCRdb shows in-frame clones only, minus some. The table shows just under 95,000 clones, with roughly 93% occurring only once. This receptor was identified in an adult in good health. The V gene is TRBV3-1 (or the pseudogene TRBV3-2), the J gene TRBJ2-7; 10 nucleotides align to TRBD1. The specimen comprised peripheral blood, sampled on day 0 of AZD1222 vaccination. The CDR3 sequence is CASSQVDRGSEQYF. CDR3 DNA: TGTGCCAGCAGCCAAGTGGACAGGGGGTCCGAGCAGTACTTC.